There are many counts of the clone carrying this T cell receptor beta chain. Its antigen remains unknown. CDR1 is ENHRY and CDR2 is SYGVKD in the germline V gene. V lost 6 bases, J lost 0 bases, and 9 bases lay in between. The CDR3 consists of 14 residues. Molecular barcoded adaptors covering alpha/delta and beta/gamma chains were used on 400 ng RNA. Using its own MiXCR run on the reads, TCRdb lists one record per CDR3 protein. The repertoire holds more than 30,000 distinct CDR3 sequences, with roughly 13% as singletons. The source of the sample is a study of read filtering for tumor transcriptome and immune sequencing. Study-level information: Mean patient age was around 66 years, range about 40 to 85; around 16 male, around 15 female. Revised staging placed 8 or 9 patients in R-ISS I, some 17 in II, 6 or 7 in III. Study conclusions and caveats: Single-read clonotypes: about 81.9% of IR-seq clonotypes (about 3.5% of reads), roughly 73% of RNA-seq clonotypes (44.6% of reads). IR-seq and RNA-seq agreed better without single-read clonotypes.

The sequence derives from a donor at least 40 years old with multiple myeloma. Material: a population of CD138-negative cells sorted from bone marrow. The V call is TRBV10-3, the J call TRBJ1-5, with a weak D call TRBD1 (5 bases). The CDR3 protein is CAISWDVSNQPQHF. DNA for the CDR3: TGTGCCATCAGCTGGGACGTTAGCAATCAGCCCCAGCATTTT.